One and the same sample provided the 2 T cell receptor beta chains below, sequenced in a study of breast tumors, draining lymph nodes, adjacent tissues. Breast cancer patients provided tissue from their axillary draining lymph nodes. TCRdb reanalysed the multiplex PCR reads using MiXCR and keeps one entry per CDR3 protein. The profile covers roughly 130,000 distinct CDR3 sequences, with 20% appearing a single time and under 4.5% taken by the ten largest. Sequencing was performed on axillary lymph node tissue. Every receptor here comes from a female donor with breast cancer. Some clones in this sample may be carry-over from other donors' samples.

The table lists this clonotype with many counts. This chain connects TRBV7-2 to TRBJ2-1, with 7 bases identical to TRBD1. Germline CDR1 is SGHTA and CDR2 is FQGNSA. V lost 3 bases and J lost 6; bases outside the gene matches: 5. The length of the CDR3 is 14 residues. Written as DNA, the CDR3 is TGTGCCAGCAGCTTCTTACAGGGGTTCAATGAGCAGTTCTTC. Amino acids: CASSFLQGFNEQFF.

As for this clonotype: A much more abundant neighbour one base away suggests this may be a read error. The chain combines TRBV20-1 with TRBJ2-1; 12 nucleotides agree with TRBD2. The length of the CDR3 is 13 residues. Germline values: CDR1 DFQATT, CDR2 SNEGSKA (reference sequence). The DNA for the CDR3 is TGCGGTGCGAGGACTAGCGGGATAGGTGAGCAGTTCTTC. This translates into CGARTSGIGEQFF.